These 5 T cell receptor beta chains originate from one sample sequenced in a study of blood T cell repertoires in COVID-19. The table came from immunoSEQ multiplex PCR; TCRdb's copy has only in-frame clones and leaves some out. The sample holds fewer than 120,000 clones, 88% seen once. Input material: peripheral blood. The receptor set was obtained from a woman aged 45-60 years with acute or convalescent COVID-19.

This clone has only one observation. The chain is built from TRBV19 and TRBJ2-3, with 15 bases identical to TRBD2. Germline lookup yields CDR1 LNHDA and CDR2 SQIVND (reference sequence). J was trimmed by 5 bases and V by 4 bases; bases with no gene match: 7. The CDR3 loop spans 17 amino acids. This CDR3 reads CASSTGLAGGFGDTQYF. CDR3 nucleotides: TGTGCCAGTAGTACCGGACTAGCGGGAGGGTTCGGAGATACGCAGTATTTT.

The V gene is TRBV27, the J gene TRBJ2-3; 9 bases are a match to TRBD2. Germline trimming cut 2 bases from V and 2 bases from J; bases unmatched to any gene: 5. Looked up from germline, CDR1 is MNHEY and CDR2 is SMNVEV (reference sequence). CDR3 size: 16 residues. CDR3 in amino acids: CASSLRTSAITDTQYF. The CDR3 DNA follows: TGTGCCAGCAGTTTAAGGACTAGCGCGATCACAGATACGCAGTATTTT.

The chain has TRBV7-9 and TRBJ1-5; 8 nucleotides align to TRBD1. This CDR3 is 15 amino acids long. Germline trimming cut 3 bases from V and 6 bases from J; bases unmatched to any gene: 7. The V gene's germline CDR1 is SEHNR and CDR2 FQNEAQ (reference sequence). CDR3 loop: CASSLSGQGPQPQHF. DNA of the CDR3: TGTGCCAGCAGCTTGAGCGGACAGGGCCCTCAGCCCCAGCATTTT. Full variable domain (rest looked up from reference TRBV7-9 and TRBJ1-5): DTGVSQNPRHKITKRGQNVTFRCDPISEHNRLYWYRQTLGQGPEFLTYFQNEAQLEKSRLLSDRFSAERPKGSFSTLEIQRTEQGDSAMYLCASSLSGQGPQPQHFGDGTRLSIL.

The chain recombines TRBV7-2 with TRBJ1-6, with TRBD1 matching over 8 bases. The CDR3 length is 16 residues. Germline trimming cut 1 base from V and 7 bases from J; bases unmatched to any gene: 6. The germline CDR1 and CDR2 sequences are SGHTA and FQGNSA. CDR3 region: CASSLGGQVPNSPLHF. CDR3 nucleotides: TGTGCCAGCAGCTTAGGGGGACAGGTCCCCAATTCACCCCTCCACTTT.

This chain uses TRBV24-1 with TRBJ1-3; weak D call: TRBD1 (6 bases). This CDR3 contains 13 residues. Germline V CDR1 and CDR2: KGHDR, SFDVKD. Trimming stripped 12 bases from V and 0 bases from J, with 11 bases between. The CDR3 loop reads CAVQGRSGNTIYF. CDR3 DNA: TGTGCCGTACAGGGCCGCTCTGGAAACACCATATATTTT.